These T cell receptor beta chains were read from a single sample in a study of blood T cell repertoires in COVID-19. The table came from immunoSEQ multiplex PCR; TCRdb's copy has only in-frame clones and leaves some out. Of under 400,000 clones in the sample, 85% to 90% were seen once. Specimen: peripheral blood. The receptors derive from a woman in her twenties or thirties with COVID-19, enrolled during active disease. Both conserved end residues are part of each CDR3. The D gene is left open where the match is weak. Some rows mark clone size as missing; the rest say once, few, many or name a class of expanded clone.

D,size,V,J,CDR3,DNA
-,-,TRBV11-2,TRBJ2-3,CASSLGSYTDTQYF,TGTGCCAGCAGCTTGGGGAGTTACACAGATACGCAGTATTTT
-,-,TRBV29-1,TRBJ1-2,CSVEGSRGYGYTF,TGCAGCGTTGAAGGTAGTAGAGGCTATGGCTACACCTTC
-,-,TRBV11-2,TRBJ2-2,CASSPINTGELFF,TGTGCCAGCAGCCCAATCAACACCGGGGAGCTGTTTTTT
TRBD1,-,TRBV5-4,TRBJ1-4,CASSPDRGRPNEKLFF,TGTGCCAGCAGCCCGGACAGGGGGAGGCCTAATGAAAAACTGTTTTTT
-,-,TRBV19,TRBJ2-1,CASSMGSSEQFF,TGTGCCAGTAGTATGGGGAGCAGTGAGCAGTTCTTC
-,-,TRBV15,TRBJ1-5,CATRRTWTLPQHF,TGTGCCACCAGACGGACTTGGACTCTGCCCCAGCATTTT
-,-,TRBV29-1,TRBJ1-5,CSVGQDQPQHF,TGCAGCGTAGGACAAGACCAGCCCCAGCATTTT
TRBD1,-,TRBV5-6,TRBJ1-2,CASSLDGTGANYGYTF,TGTGCCAGCAGCTTGGACGGGACAGGAGCTAACTATGGCTACACCTTC
-,-,TRBV19,TRBJ2-1,CASSTVYNEQFF,TGTGCCAGTAGTACAGTTTACAATGAGCAGTTCTTC
-,-,TRBV19,TRBJ2-1,CASSASIDEQFF,TGTGCCAGTAGTGCAAGCATTGATGAGCAGTTCTTC
-,-,TRBV5-1,TRBJ2-1,CASRGGGVGSYNEQFF,TGCGCCAGCAGAGGGGGAGGGGTTGGGTCCTACAATGAGCAGTTCTTC
TRBD1,-,TRBV19,TRBJ1-2,CASSFRTGSGGYTF,TGTGCCAGTAGTTTCCGGACAGGAAGTGGTGGCTACACCTTC
-,-,TRBV12-3/TRBV12-4,TRBJ2-7,CASSLNYEQYF,TGTGCCAGCAGTCTTAACTACGAGCAGTACTTC
TRBD1,-,TRBV28,TRBJ1-5,CASSPRTGRWDSNQPQHF,TGTGCCAGCAGTCCCCGGACAGGGAGATGGGATAGCAATCAGCCCCAGCATTTT
-,-,TRBV28,TRBJ1-3,CASRGTGSGNTIYF,TGTGCCAGCAGGGGTACAGGCTCTGGAAACACCATATATTTT
-,-,TRBV25-1,TRBJ2-5,CASSRVSSAETQYF,TGTGCCAGCAGTCGAGTCTCGTCTGCAGAGACCCAGTACTTC
-,-,TRBV4-1,TRBJ2-2,CASSQRTQGGTGELFF,TGCGCCAGCAGCCAGCGCACGCAGGGGGGCACCGGGGAGCTGTTTTTT
TRBD2,-,TRBV14,TRBJ2-1,CASSQDGGRKSYNEQFF,TGTGCCAGCAGCCAAGACGGCGGGAGAAAGTCCTACAATGAGCAGTTCTTC
TRBD2,-,TRBV19,TRBJ2-1,CASSPETSGSINEQFF,TGTGCCAGTAGTCCCGAGACTAGCGGGAGTATAAATGAGCAGTTCTTC
-,-,TRBV6-5,TRBJ1-1,CASGRLGRAEAFF,TGTGCCAGCGGGAGGTTGGGGAGGGCTGAAGCTTTCTTT
TRBD2,-,TRBV5-6,TRBJ2-5,CASSSFTLAEETQYF,TGTGCCAGCAGCTCCTTTACACTAGCGGAAGAGACCCAGTACTTC
-,-,TRBV6-1,TRBJ1-3,CASSEILRNTIYF,TGTGCCAGCAGTGAAATATTGCGGAACACCATATATTTT
-,-,TRBV7-9,TRBJ2-1,CASSFSGGEQFF,TGTGCCAGCAGCTTCTCCGGCGGCGAGCAGTTCTTC
TRBD1,-,TRBV15,TRBJ2-7,CATSRVGTDYEQYF,TGTGCCACCAGCAGAGTAGGGACAGACTACGAGCAGTACTTC
-,-,TRBV3-1/TRBV3-2,TRBJ1-4,CASSQDSLGIGGKLFF,TGTGCCAGCAGCCAAGATTCCCTCGGGATTGGCGGAAAACTGTTTTTT
-,-,TRBV28,TRBJ2-2,CAASPSGKGDTGELFF,TGTGCCGCCAGCCCCTCGGGAAAGGGGGACACCGGGGAGCTGTTTTTT
TRBD1,once,TRBV27,TRBJ1-1,CASSLTGGNTEAFF,TGTGCCAGCAGTTTGACAGGGGGCAACACTGAAGCTTTCTTT